This TCR beta chain was documented in a study of blood T cells in healthy people across ages. Across the whole study: Template switching retrieved approximately one barcoded beta molecule for each two T cells.

With V trimmed by 4 bases and J by 3 bases, 9 bases remained unmatched. The germline CDR1 and CDR2 sequences are SGHRS and YFSETQ. The CDR3 is made up of 16 amino acids. This clonotype turned up a few times. As yet, its antigen is unknown. For the second PCR, which ran for about 7 to 11 cycles, a sample-barcoded 5' primer and a J-beta primer mix were used. TCRdb fed the 5' RACE reads into MiXCR, producing one record per CDR3 protein. The sample consists of over 600,000 distinct CDR3 sequences, 20% to 25% of them appearing once. General study findings and limits: The study lacked donor CMV status, which possibly confounded expanded clonotype changes. Compared with aged donors, long-lived donors showed fewer expanded clones, suggesting selection.

Isolation yielded PBMCs, at least 6.5 million per sample, in every case. This TCR derives from a man aged 65 to 85 in good health. This chain links TRBV5-1 with TRBJ2-5; 10 bases agree with TRBD2. Sample: blood. The CDR3 spells CASSPSGRGIEETQYF. CDR3 coding DNA: TGCGCCAGCAGCCCCAGCGGGAGGGGGATTGAAGAGACCCAGTACTTC.